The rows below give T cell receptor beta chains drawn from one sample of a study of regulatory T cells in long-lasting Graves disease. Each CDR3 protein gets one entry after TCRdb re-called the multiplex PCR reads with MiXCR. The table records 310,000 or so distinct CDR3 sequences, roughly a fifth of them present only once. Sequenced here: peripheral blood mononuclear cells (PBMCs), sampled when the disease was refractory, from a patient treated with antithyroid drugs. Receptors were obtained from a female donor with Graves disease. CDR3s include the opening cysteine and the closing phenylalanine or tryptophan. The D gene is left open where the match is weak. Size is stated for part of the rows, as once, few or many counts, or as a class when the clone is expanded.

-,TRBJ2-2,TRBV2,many,TGTGCCAGCTCCGGGACTCGAAACACCGGGGAGCTGTTTTTT,CASSGTRNTGELFF
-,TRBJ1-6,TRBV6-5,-,TGTGCCAGCAGTTGGGACCTAAGAGGATCACCCCTCCACTTT,CASSWDLRGSPLHF
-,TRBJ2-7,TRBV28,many,TGTGCCAGCAGTTTATTCTCCCCCCTATCCTACGAGCAGTACTTC,CASSLFSPLSYEQYF
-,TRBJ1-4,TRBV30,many,TGTGCCTGGAGGGGCCGGGAAAAACTGTTTTTT,CAWRGREKLFF
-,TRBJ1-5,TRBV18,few,TGTGCCAGCTCACCACAAAACGGGCAGCCCCAGCATTTT,CASSPQNGQPQHF
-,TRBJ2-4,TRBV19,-,TGTGCCAGTAGTATAATGTCGGCGGGGAACATTCAGTACTTC,CASSIMSAGNIQYF
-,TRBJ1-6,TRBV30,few,TGTGCCTGGAGTACAACAACACCTTGGGGTTCACCCCTCCACTTT,CAWSTTTPWGSPLHF
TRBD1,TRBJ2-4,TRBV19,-,TGTGCCAGTAGTATTGGACAGGGGAGTTACATTCAGTACTTC,CASSIGQGSYIQYF
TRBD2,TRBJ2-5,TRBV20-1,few,TGCAGTGCTAAAGTAAGACTAGCGGGAGGGCTGAGAGAGACCCAGTACTTC,CSAKVRLAGGLRETQYF
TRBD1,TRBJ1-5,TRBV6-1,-,TGTGCCAGCAGGAAACAGGGGCAGAGCAATCAGCCCCAGCATTTT,CASRKQGQSNQPQHF
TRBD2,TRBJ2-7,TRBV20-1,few,TGCAGTGCTAGAGATCCGTCTAGCGGGAGGGATGAGCAGTACTTC,CSARDPSSGRDEQYF
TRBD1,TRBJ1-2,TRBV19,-,TGTGCCAGTAGTACTCCGGGACAGGGGGCGGTTGGTGGCTACACCTTC,CASSTPGQGAVGGYTF
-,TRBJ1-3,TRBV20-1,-,TGCAGTGCTAGCCGCTACTCTGGAAACACCATATATTTT,CSASRYSGNTIYF
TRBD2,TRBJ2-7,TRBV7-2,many,TGTGCCAGCAGCTTCACTAGCGCCGGCGGGGAGCAGTACTTC,CASSFTSAGGEQYF
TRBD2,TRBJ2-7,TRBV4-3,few,TGCGCCAGCAGCCAAAGACTAGCTGATACCTACGAGCAGTACTTC,CASSQRLADTYEQYF
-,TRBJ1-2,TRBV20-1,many,TGCAGTGCTAGGCCGGCAGGGAATGTTTATGGCTACACCTTC,CSARPAGNVYGYTF
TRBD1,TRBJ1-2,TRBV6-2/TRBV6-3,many,TGTGCCAGCAGTTCATGGGACAGGATGATTACTAACTATGGCTACACCTTC,CASSSWDRMITNYGYTF
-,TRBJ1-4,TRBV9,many,TGTGCCAGCAGCGTAACCGGGACAACTAATGAAAAACTGTTTTTT,CASSVTGTTNEKLFF
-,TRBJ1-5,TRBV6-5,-,TGTGCCAGCAGTTACACCCCAGGTCTTGTTAGCAATCAGCCCCAGCATTTT,CASSYTPGLVSNQPQHF
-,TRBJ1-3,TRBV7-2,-,TGTGCCAGCAGCCCAGATGGTCGAAACACCATATATTTT,CASSPDGRNTIYF
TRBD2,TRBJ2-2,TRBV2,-,TGTGCCAGCAGTGGGAGGACTAGCGGATGGGGCGGGGAGCTGTCTTTT,CASSGRTSGWGGELSF
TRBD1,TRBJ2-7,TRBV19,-,TGTGCCAGTAGTAGCCCGGACAGGACAACCCTTCGGGAGCAGTACTTC,CASSSPDRTTLREQYF
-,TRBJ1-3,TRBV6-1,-,TGTGCCAGCAGCCCCAGGGAGCGCTCTGGAAACACCATATATTTT,CASSPRERSGNTIYF
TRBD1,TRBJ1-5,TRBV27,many,TGTGCCAGCAGTGACAGGGGATATAGCAATCAGCCCCAGCATTTT,CASSDRGYSNQPQHF
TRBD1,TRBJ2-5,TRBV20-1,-,TGCAGTGCTAGAGGGACAGGGGGAAAAGAGACCCAGTACTTC,CSARGTGGKETQYF
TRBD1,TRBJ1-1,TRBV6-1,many,TGTGCCAGCAGTCCATATACAGGGGGCTTCACTGAAGCTTTCTTT,CASSPYTGGFTEAFF
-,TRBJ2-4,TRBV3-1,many,TGTGCCAGCAGCCAAGCCCGGAGGCCAGGAAACATTCAGTACTTC,CASSQARRPGNIQYF
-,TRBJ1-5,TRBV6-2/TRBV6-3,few,TGTGCCAGCAGTTACTCGGCAGGGAGCAATCAGCCCCAGCATTTT,CASSYSAGSNQPQHF
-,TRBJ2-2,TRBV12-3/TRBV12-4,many,TGTGCCAGCACCCCAGGTTGGGCAGCCCTGAACACCGGGGAGCTGTTTTTT,CASTPGWAALNTGELFF
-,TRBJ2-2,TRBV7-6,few,TGTGCCAGCAGCTTTTTCTTAGGGGCCGGGGAGCTGTTTTTT,CASSFFLGAGELFF
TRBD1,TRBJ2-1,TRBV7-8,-,TGTGCCAGCAGCGCAGACAGGGTTCGGCCCTACAATGAGCAGTTCTTC,CASSADRVRPYNEQFF
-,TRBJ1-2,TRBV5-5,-,TGTGCCAGCAGCTTGAGAGGGGTTAATGGCTACACCTTC,CASSLRGVNGYTF
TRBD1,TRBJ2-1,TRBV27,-,TGTGCCAGCAGTACCGGGACAGTCAATGAGCAGTTCTTC,CASSTGTVNEQFF
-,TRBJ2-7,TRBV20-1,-,TGCAGTGCTAGGTCAAGCGAACATTACGAGCAGTACTTC,CSARSSEHYEQYF
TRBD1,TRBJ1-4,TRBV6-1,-,TGTGCCAGCAACAGGGGCGCCGGTGAAAAACTGTTTTTT,CASNRGAGEKLFF
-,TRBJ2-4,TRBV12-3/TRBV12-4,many,TGTGCCAGCAGTTGGGTCACAGGGAACATTCAGTACTTC,CASSWVTGNIQYF
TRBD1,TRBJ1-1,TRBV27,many,TGTGCCAGCAGTCCCGTGGGGACAGGGGAGACTGAAGCTTTCTTT,CASSPVGTGETEAFF
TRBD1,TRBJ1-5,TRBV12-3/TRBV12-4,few,TGTGCCAGCAGCCCAACAGGGGGCATTAATCAGCCCCAGCATTTT,CASSPTGGINQPQHF
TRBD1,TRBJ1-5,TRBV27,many,TGTGCCAGCAGACTTACAGGGGAGGGATTTAGCAATCAGCCCCAGCATTTT,CASRLTGEGFSNQPQHF
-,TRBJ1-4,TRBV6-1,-,TGTGCCAGCAGTGAACCCAGGGGATACTTTAGCAACTCTAATGAAAAACTGTTTTTT,CASSEPRGYFSNSNEKLFF
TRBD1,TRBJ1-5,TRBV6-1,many,TGTGCCAGCAGCCAGACAGGGCCCGCCAGAGGCGATCAGCCCCAGCATTTT,CASSQTGPARGDQPQHF
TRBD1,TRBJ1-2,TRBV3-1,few,TGTGCCAGCAGCCGCCAGAGGGGGCAAGGGAATGGCTACACCTTC,CASSRQRGQGNGYTF
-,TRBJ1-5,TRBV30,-,TGTGCCTGGAGTAGGGAGGATTATCAGCCCCAGCATTTT,CAWSREDYQPQHF
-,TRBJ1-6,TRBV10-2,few,TGCGCCAGTGGGTCGGGTTCCAGGGGCCGTAATTCACCCCTCCACTTT,CASGSGSRGRNSPLHF
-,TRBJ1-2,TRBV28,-,TGTGCCAGCAGCTCGCACCACCGCAGTGGCTACACCTTC,CASSSHHRSGYTF